These 14 T cell receptor beta chains were all obtained from the same sample, sequenced in a study of blood T cell repertoires in COVID-19. TCRdb's copy holds only in-frame clones and misses some; the assay was immunoSEQ multiplex PCR. The table lists fewer than 150,000 clones, about 85% of them singletons. The source material was peripheral blood. These receptors all stem from a human donor in a cohort sampled during active COVID-19.

This rearrangement joins TRBV7-9 to TRBJ2-1, with a tentative D call TRBD2 (6 bases). Per germline, CDR1 SEHNR and CDR2 FQNEAQ (reference sequence). Trimming stripped 5 bases from V and 2 bases from J, with 13 bases between. There are 15 residues in the CDR3. The CDR3 nucleotides read TGTGCCAGCAGCCCAACTAGCCTGGCCTACAATGAGCAGTTCTTC. Protein: CASSPTSLAYNEQFF.

The sample holds one count of this clone. The J gene is TRBJ2-5, the V gene TRBV7-6, with TRBD2 matching 11 bases. Unmatched junction bases numbered 14, after V lost 5 bases and J lost 0 bases. The CDR3 is 19 amino acids. In germline, CDR1 is SGHVS, CDR2 FNYEAQ. The CDR3 DNA follows: TGTGCCAGCAGCCCTCCCCCACCTACTAGCGGGAGTAACCAAGAGACCCAGTACTTC. Amino acid sequence: CASSPPPPTSGSNQETQYF.

The chain is built from TRBV7-3 and TRBJ1-5; D is uncertain. There are 17 residues in the CDR3. Germline assignment: CDR1 SGHTA and CDR2 FQGTGA. V gave up 1 base and J gave up 0 bases, with 13 bases separating them. The CDR3 sequence: CASSLMPHNYSNQPQHF. CDR3 nucleotides: TGTGCCAGCAGCTTAATGCCCCACAACTATAGCAATCAGCCCCAGCATTTT. Looking up the rest from reference TRBV7-3 and TRBJ1-5 gives the full variable domain: GAGVSQTPSNKVTEKGKYVELRCDPISGHTALYWYRQSLGQGPEFLIYFQGTGAADDSGLPNDRFFAVRPEGSVSTLKIQRTERGDSAVYLCASSLMPHNYSNQPQHFGDGTRLSIL.

The rearrangement joins TRBV27 to TRBJ2-1; 10 bases match TRBD2. Per germline, CDR1 MNHEY and CDR2 SMNVEV (reference sequence). The junction had 6 bases not matched to a gene; V was cut back by 1 base and J by 6 bases. The CDR3 is 16 amino acids. The CDR3 region is CASSLLELAGLNEQFF. The CDR3, as DNA: TGTGCCAGCAGTTTATTAGAACTAGCGGGGCTCAATGAGCAGTTCTTC.

In its sample, this clone was seen many times. CDR3: CASSDGTTSTDTQYF. The DNA for the CDR3 is TGTGCCAGCAGTGACGGGACTACCTCCACAGATACGCAGTATTTT. The chain recombines TRBV6-4 with TRBJ2-3; 7 positions agree with TRBD2. Germline V CDR1 and CDR2: MRHNA, SNTAGT. There are 15 residues in the CDR3. With V trimmed by 2 bases and J by 2 bases, 4 bases remained unmatched.

V is TRBV6-6 and J is TRBJ1-2; a possible D gene is TRBD1 (6 bases). The germline gives CDR1 MNHNY, CDR2 SVGAGI (reference sequence). Trimming removed 2 bases from V and 8 bases from J, with 12 bases in between. The CDR3 runs to 13 residues. CDR3 nucleotide sequence: TGTGCCAGCAGTTACCGCAGGGGAAAGGGCTACACCTTC. Translating it yields CASSYRRGKGYTF.

V and J are TRBV18 and TRBJ1-1; D gene unclear. V lost 5 bases to trimming and J lost 1 base, with 14 bases between them. The CDR3 runs 15 residues. Germline V lookup: CDR1 KGHSH, CDR2 LQKENI. The DNA for the CDR3 is TGTGCCAGCTCAACCGACATTGCTTCGAACACTGAAGCTTTCTTT. Its translation is CASSTDIASNTEAFF.

The chain uses TRBV7-9 and TRBJ2-1, with TRBD2 identical over 8 bases. CDR3 length: 15 amino acids. V lost 5 bases to trimming and J lost 8 bases; unmatched junction nucleotides: 11. Looked up from germline, CDR1 is SEHNR and CDR2 is FQNEAQ (reference sequence). The CDR3 nucleotides are TGTGCCAGCAGCCTTTCCCGGGGGGGTTTTGATGAGCAGTTCTTC. It codes for CASSLSRGGFDEQFF. The complete variable domain, with remaining parts taken from reference TRBV7-9 and TRBJ2-1, reads DTGVSQNPRHKITKRGQNVTFRCDPISEHNRLYWYRQTLGQGPEFLTYFQNEAQLEKSRLLSDRFSAERPKGSFSTLEIQRTEQGDSAMYLCASSLSRGGFDEQFFGPGTRLTVL.

This clone was observed a few times. V and J are TRBV3-1 (or the pseudogene TRBV3-2) and TRBJ1-5, with 9 bases fitting TRBD1. This CDR3 has 21 amino acids. V shed 3 bases, J shed 0 bases, and the junction held 18 bases outside the gene matches. In germline, CDR1 is LGHDT, CDR2 YNNKEL (reference sequence). CDR3 residues: CASSHGDRRQGESYSNQPQHF. CDR3 sequence (DNA): TGTGCCAGCAGCCATGGGGACCGTCGACAGGGGGAGAGTTATAGCAATCAGCCCCAGCATTTT.

This chain links TRBV10-2 with TRBJ2-5; the D gene is possibly TRBD1 (6 bases). Trimming stripped 2 bases from V and 2 bases from J, with 9 bases between. Germline loops: CDR1 WSHSY, CDR2 SAAADI. This CDR3 region has 14 residues. The CDR3 reads CASSEITGQETQYF. CDR3 coding DNA: TGCGCCAGCAGTGAGATCACAGGGCAAGAGACCCAGTACTTC.

The V call is TRBV7-8, the J call TRBJ1-1, with 7 positions matching TRBD1. V was pared by 6 bases and J by 0 bases, with 13 bases of the junction left unmatched. Germline CDR1 and CDR2: SGHVS and FQNEAQ. The CDR3 length is 17 residues. The CDR3 spells CASRPDRVILLNTEAFF. The CDR3 DNA follows: TGTGCCAGCAGACCCGACAGGGTAATCCTCTTGAACACTGAAGCTTTCTTT.

The chain combines TRBV27 with TRBJ1-5; D is perhaps TRBD1 (5 bases). This CDR3 comprises 18 residues. V lost 3 bases and J lost 0, with 18 bases in between. Germline CDR1 and CDR2: MNHEY and SMNVEV (reference sequence). Written as DNA, the CDR3 is TGTGCCAGCAGTTTCGGCGGGGCGCTTGTGAATAGCAATCAGCCCCAGCATTTT. Its protein product is CASSFGGALVNSNQPQHF.

V and J are TRBV27 and TRBJ1-2, with a tentative D call TRBD1 (6 bases). Trimming shortened V by 10 bases and J by 8 bases, and 23 bases separated the two germline ends. Germline CDR1 reads MNHEY; CDR2 reads SMNVEV (reference sequence). The CDR3 is 14 residues long. CDR3 region: CATAPRDNSPGYTF. CDR3 nucleotide sequence: TGTGCCACCGCGCCCCGGGACAATTCACCAGGCTACACCTTC.

This chain connects TRBV7-9 to TRBJ2-3; 7 bases map to TRBD2. Germline V lookup: CDR1 SEHNR, CDR2 FQNEAQ (reference sequence). There are 15 residues in the CDR3. The ends lost 1 base at V and 4 bases at J; junction bases unmatched: 5. The CDR3 coding sequence is TGTGCCAGCAGCTTAGGCAGCGGGACCCCAGATACGCAGTATTTT. Translated, it gives CASSLGSGTPDTQYF.